The 21 T cell receptor beta chains reported below all come from one sample, sequenced in a study of human T cells and chemical hapten exposure. TCRdb reanalysed the RACE reads using MiXCR and keeps one entry per CDR3 protein. The table lists approximately 77,000 distinct CDR3 sequences, about 6.8% of them singletons. Time point indicated: patch test 1, 2 weeks after DPC sensitization. The treatment here: therapeutic diphenylcyclopropenone sensitization with weekly scalp DPC. Sequenced here: whole blood, sampled in connection with sensitization to the hapten diphenylcyclopropenone (DPC). The receptors shown here come from a woman under 40 with alopecia areata. Some clones in this sample may be carry-over from other donors' samples.

This clonotype was found many times. This chain joins TRBV15 and TRBJ2-7; D ambiguous. The V end lost 1 base, the J end lost 1 base, and 8 bases lay between the germline ends. CDR1 is LNHNV and CDR2 is YYDKDF in the germline V gene (reference sequence). The CDR3 has 14 amino acids. The CDR3, as DNA: TGTGCCACCAGCAGAGGTGCAGGATCCTACGAGCAGTACTTC. This gives the protein CATSRGAGSYEQYF.

This clonotype was counted ten times or more. CDR3: CASSQPGLGHEQFF. The CDR3 DNA sequence: TGTGCCAGCAGCCAGCCGGGACTAGGGCATGAGCAGTTCTTC. The rearrangement uses TRBV7-6 and TRBJ2-1, with TRBD2 matching 8 bases. The CDR3 runs 14 residues. With V trimmed by 5 bases and J by 8 bases, 8 bases remained unmatched. CDR1 and CDR2 (germline): SGHVS, FNYEAQ.

This clonotype was seen many times. V gene TRBV2 combines with J gene TRBJ1-5, with D uncertain. Germline-derived CDR1 and CDR2 are SNHLY and FYNNEI. Trimming pared 6 bases from V and 3 bases from J, leaving 6 bases between. There are 12 residues in the CDR3. In nucleotides, the CDR3 is TGTGCCAGCAGGGACCTCAATCAGCCCCAGCATTTT. Translated: CASRDLNQPQHF. The entire variable domain, with the rest obtained from reference TRBV2 and TRBJ1-5, is as follows: EPEVTQTPSHQVTQMGQEVILRCVPISNHLYFYWYRQILGQKVEFLVSFYNNEISEKSEIFDDQFSVERPDGSNFTLKIRSTKLEDSAMYFCASRDLNQPQHFGDGTRLSIL.

This clonotype was counted many times. The V gene is TRBV10-3, the J gene TRBJ2-5; 12 bases agree with TRBD2. V shed 4 bases, J shed 0 bases, and the junction held 0 bases outside the gene matches. Germline CDR1 ENHRY, CDR2 SYGVKD. This CDR3 has 15 amino acids. The CDR3 sequence: CAISGTSGNQETQYF. The CDR3 coding sequence is TGTGCCATCAGTGGGACTAGCGGGAACCAAGAGACCCAGTACTTC.

This clonotype was seen a few times. The chain has TRBV20-1 and TRBJ1-2, with 11 bases matching TRBD1. The V and J ends lost 6 bases and 3 bases, in that order; junction bases with no gene match: 9. The CDR3 extends over 15 amino acids. In germline, CDR1 is DFQATT, CDR2 SNEGSKA (reference sequence). The CDR3 DNA follows: TGCAGTGCGCCGCTCCGGGACAGGGGGGACTATGGCTACACCTTC. Its translation is CSAPLRDRGDYGYTF.

In this sample, this clonotype turned up a few times. V is TRBV5-6 and J is TRBJ1-2; 9 nucleotides align to TRBD1. Unmatched junction bases numbered 6, after V lost 0 bases and J lost 6 bases. The CDR3 covers 15 residues. The germline gives CDR1 SGHDT, CDR2 YYEEEE. For the CDR3, the DNA is TGTGCCAGCAGCTTGGATTATGGGACAGGGAATGGCTACACCTTC. Its translation is CASSLDYGTGNGYTF. The entire variable domain, with the rest obtained from reference TRBV5-6 and TRBJ1-2, is as follows: DAGVTQSPTHLIKTRGQQVTLRCSPKSGHDTVSWYQQALGQGPQFIFQYYEEEERQRGNFPDRFSGHQFPNYSSELNVNALLLGDSALYLCASSLDYGTGNGYTFGSGTRLTVV.

In its sample, this clonotype was seen a few times. The chain combines TRBV24-1 with TRBJ1-1, with D possibly TRBD1 on 5 matching bases. CDR1 KGHDR and CDR2 SFDVKD come from the germline V gene. With 2 bases removed from V and 1 base from J, the gap between germline ends came to 10 bases. This CDR3 spans 15 amino acids. The CDR3 loop is CATSDSGIGNTEAFF. CDR3 DNA: TGTGCCACCAGTGATTCAGGGATCGGGAACACTGAAGCTTTCTTT.

The V and J genes are TRBV11-2 and TRBJ2-5, with D perhaps being TRBD1 or TRBD2 (5 bases each). V was clipped by 1 base and J by 3 bases, with 15 bases between them. The CDR3 spans 16 residues. Germline-derived CDR1 and CDR2 are SGHAT and FQNNGV. CDR3 amino acids: CASSLGWGSREETQYF. The CDR3 nucleotides read TGTGCCAGCAGCTTAGGTTGGGGGTCTCGGGAAGAGACCCAGTACTTC.

There are a few counts of this clonotype. This sequence joins TRBV20-1 and TRBJ2-1, with TRBD2 identical over 14 bases. This CDR3 comprises 17 residues. The J segment lost 10 bases and the V segment lost 5 bases, leaving 16 bases of the junction unmatched. Per germline, CDR1 DFQATT and CDR2 SNEGSKA (reference sequence). This chain's CDR3 is CSAATSGGVYIRGEQFF. The CDR3 DNA follows: TGCAGTGCTGCGACTAGCGGGGGGGTCTATATCAGGGGAGAGCAGTTCTTC.

This clonotype appeared a few times. The chain employs TRBV7-9 and TRBJ1-1, with unresolved D. Deletions cut 3 bases from V and 4 bases from J, with 9 bases between. CDR3 length equals 13 residues. The germline V gene has CDR1 SEHNR and CDR2 FQNEAQ (reference sequence). CDR3 sequence reads: CASSFPSSTEAFF. The CDR3 DNA reads TGTGCCAGCAGCTTTCCCAGTTCCACTGAAGCTTTCTTT.

This clonotype was counted ten times or more. The chain recombines TRBV6-1 with TRBJ1-4; a possible D gene is TRBD1 (6 bases). Germline V CDR1 and CDR2: MNHNS, SASEGT. The CDR3 runs to 15 residues. The V end lost 2 bases, the J end lost 8 bases, and 15 bases lay between the germline ends. The CDR3 DNA reads TGTGCCAGCAGTGAACAGCCAGGGGAGGGCGAAAAACTGTTTTTT. Protein: CASSEQPGEGEKLFF.

The sample holds many counts of this clonotype. The rearrangement joins TRBV4-2 to TRBJ2-1; 7 bases match TRBD2. With V trimmed by 2 bases and J by 5 bases, 3 bases remained unmatched. This CDR3 is 14 amino acids long. CDR1 and CDR2 from the germline V gene are LGHNA and YNFKEQ. The CDR3 is CASSQRGLDNEQFF. The CDR3 DNA reads as TGTGCCAGCAGCCAACGAGGACTAGACAATGAGCAGTTCTTC.

In its sample, this clonotype was seen a few times. The chain has TRBV3-1 and TRBJ1-6; TRBD1 might be the D (6 bases). The germline CDR1 and CDR2 sequences are LGHDT and YNNKEL (reference sequence). This CDR3 spans 16 amino acids. V was clipped by 4 bases and J by 7 bases, with 17 bases between them. The CDR3 DNA is TGTGCCAGCAGCCCCAGGGGCCCTCTCGGGAATTCACCCCTCCACTTT. Translated: CASSPRGPLGNSPLHF.

The chain couples TRBV5-1 to TRBJ2-3; D is perhaps TRBD1 (6 bases). The CDR3 extends over 15 amino acids. The germline gives CDR1 SGHRS, CDR2 YFSETQ. Trimming stripped 0 bases from V and 7 bases from J, with 15 bases between. The CDR3 region is CASSLVQGTSNTQYF. The CDR3 nucleotides are TGCGCCAGCAGCTTGGTCCAGGGGACCTCAAATACGCAGTATTTT.

This clonotype was counted ten times or more. The gene calls are TRBV12-3 or TRBV12-4 and TRBJ1-1, with TRBD1 as a possible D gene (6 bases). The CDR3 is 14 amino acids. V was trimmed by 2 bases and J by 2 bases, leaving 9 bases between them. The CDR3 bases are TGTGCCAGCAGTTTAAGGACAGCCAACACTGAAGCTTTCTTT. Its translation: CASSLRTANTEAFF.

This clonotype was detected ten times or more. The chain employs TRBV27 and TRBJ1-1; TRBD1 aligns across 9 bases. The germline V gene encodes CDR1 MNHEY and CDR2 SMNVEV (reference sequence). Losses at the gene ends were 7 bases for V and 6 bases for J; bases not matched to a gene: 18. The CDR3 consists of 17 residues. The CDR3 sequence: CASKSTGTGYRGPEAFF. The CDR3, as DNA: TGTGCCAGCAAAAGTACCGGGACAGGGTACCGGGGACCTGAAGCTTTCTTT.

This clonotype was seen only a few times. J is TRBJ2-4 and V is TRBV30; a weak D match, TRBD1 (6 bases). V lost 3 bases, J lost 2 bases, and 11 bases lay in between. Per the germline V gene, CDR1 is GTSNPN and CDR2 is SVGIG (reference sequence). The CDR3 length is 14 residues. The CDR3 sequence is CAWSRGTSKNIQYF. DNA of the CDR3: TGTGCCTGGAGCCGAGGGACATCCAAAAACATTCAGTACTTC.

This chain uses TRBV5-6 with TRBJ1-6; a possible D gene is TRBD1 (6 bases). The CDR3 extends over 16 amino acids. Germline V gives CDR1 SGHDT, CDR2 YYEEEE. The V gene lost 0 bases and the J gene lost 4 bases, with 11 bases spanning the gap. The CDR3 sequence is CASSLVQGSYNSPLHF. Written as DNA, the CDR3 is TGTGCCAGCAGCTTGGTGCAGGGGTCTTATAATTCACCCCTCCACTTT.

This clonotype was detected many times. J is TRBJ2-3 and V is TRBV18; TRBD2 might be the D (6 bases). V lost 4 bases and J lost 2, with 13 bases in between. The V gene's germline CDR1 is KGHSH and CDR2 LQKENI. The CDR3 spans 15 residues. CDR3 region: CASSHPAGNTDTQYF. CDR3 nucleotide sequence: TGTGCCAGCTCACACCCGGCGGGGAACACAGATACGCAGTATTTT.

This clonotype was detected only a few times. The chain carries TRBV7-2 and TRBJ2-1; 10 bases map to TRBD2. Germline V lookup: CDR1 SGHTA, CDR2 FQGNSA. V was clipped by 4 bases and J by 4 bases; unmatched bases: 10. The CDR3 length is 17 residues. The CDR3 DNA sequence: TGTGCCAGCAGCTCCCGAATAGCGGGGGGCCCTTACAATGAGCAGTTCTTC. Amino acids: CASSSRIAGGPYNEQFF.

This clonotype was found many times. V gene TRBV6-1 combines with J gene TRBJ1-2, with a weak D call TRBD1 (6 bases). CDR3 length: 14 amino acids. The germline CDR1 and CDR2 sequences are MNHNS and SASEGT. Trimming removed 7 bases from V and 4 bases from J, with 16 bases in between. The CDR3 here is CASKDGGPIYGYTF. CDR3 bases: TGTGCCAGCAAGGACGGGGGGCCGATCTATGGCTACACCTTC.